Presented here are 14 T cell receptor beta chains from one specimen sequenced in a study of blood T cell repertoires in COVID-19 (dated by TCRdb to 2018 to 2021). The library relied on the immunoSEQ multiplex PCR assay. TCRdb retrieved this table from immuneACCESS and kept in-frame rearrangements only. Not all clones are present; in checked studies, unresolved V genes account for under half, and no reason is known for the remainder. The sample yields about 120,000 clones; nearly 90% were counted once. Together, the top ten hold 3.8% of the sample. Sequenced material: peripheral blood. These TCRs come from a woman in her fifties or sixties with COVID-19, enrolled during active disease.

This clone was seen only once. The chain links TRBV6-6 to TRBJ1-4; 9 nucleotides align to TRBD1. Germline lookup yields CDR1 MNHNY and CDR2 SVGAGI (reference sequence). The CDR3 is 14 amino acids. V gave up 2 bases and J gave up 7 bases; unmatched junction bases: 2. In DNA form, the CDR3 reads TGTGCCAGCAGTTACCGACAGGGGGGTGAAAAACTGTTTTTT. Translated: CASSYRQGGEKLFF.

This clone came up once. The chain has TRBV7-9 and TRBJ1-6, with D hard to call. This CDR3 comprises 15 residues. Trimming shortened V by 1 base and J by 8 bases, and 12 bases separated the two germline ends. CDR1 and CDR2 (germline): SEHNR, FQNEAQ (reference sequence). The CDR3 coding sequence is TGTGCCAGCAGCTTAGAGTCTAGCCCATATTCACCCCTCCACTTT. It is translated as CASSLESSPYSPLHF.

This chain joins TRBV5-5 and TRBJ2-2, with a weak D call TRBD2 (6 bases). The length of the CDR3 is 14 residues. Germline assignment: CDR1 SGHKS and CDR2 YYEKEE (reference sequence). The V and J ends lost 10 bases and 1 base respectively, with 14 bases between them. The CDR3 DNA reads TGTGCCGGACTACTCACAAGGAACACCGGGGAGCTGTTTTTT. Translation gives CAGLLTRNTGELFF.

The chain employs TRBV6-5 and TRBJ2-6; D is uncertain. The CDR3 spans 15 residues. With 2 bases removed from V and 1 base from J, the gap between germline ends came to 6 bases. Germline V gene data show CDR1 as MNHEY and CDR2 as SVGAGI. DNA for the CDR3: TGTGCCAGCAGTTACCGACAATCTGGGGCCAACGTCCTGACTTTC. It yields the protein CASSYRQSGANVLTF.

The rearrangement uses TRBV5-1 and TRBJ1-2; 11 nucleotides match TRBD1. Unmatched junction bases numbered 6, after V lost 1 base and J lost 7 bases. In germline, CDR1 is SGHRS, CDR2 YFSETQ. The CDR3 length is 15 residues. DNA of the CDR3: TGCGCCAGCAGCTTGCTCGGACAGGGGGCAGTTGGCTACACCTTC. This sequence encodes CASSLLGQGAVGYTF.

This chain connects TRBV4-3 to TRBJ2-3, with 7 nucleotides matching TRBD2. V was pared by 3 bases and J by 1 base, with 4 bases of the junction left unmatched. The V gene's germline CDR1 is LGHNA and CDR2 YSLEER. This CDR3 is 15 amino acids long. The CDR3 protein is CASSHRGGGTDTQYF. The CDR3 DNA reads as TGCGCCAGCAGCCACCGGGGAGGGGGCACAGATACGCAGTATTTT.

This sequence joins TRBV7-2 and TRBJ2-7; weak D call: TRBD2 (5 bases). Germline-derived CDR1 and CDR2 are SGHTA and FQGNSA. V was trimmed by 2 bases and J by 4 bases, leaving 6 bases between them. The CDR3 loop spans 12 amino acids. The CDR3 region is CASSLSGYEQYF. As DNA, the CDR3 is TGTGCCAGCAGCTTATCGGGATACGAGCAGTACTTC.

V is TRBV7-2 and J is TRBJ2-1; 15 bases are a match to TRBD2. Germline V gene lookup returns CDR1 SGHTA and CDR2 FQGNSA. This CDR3 spans 16 amino acids. With 5 bases clipped from V and 6 bases from J, the junction kept 5 bases outside the gene matches. CDR3 amino acids: CASSVGLAGGFNEQFF. DNA for the CDR3: TGTGCCAGCAGCGTAGGACTAGCGGGGGGGTTCAATGAGCAGTTCTTC. Using reference TRBV7-2 and TRBJ2-1 for the parts outside the CDR3, the full variable domain is GAGVSQSPSNKVTEKGKDVELRCDPISGHTALYWYRQSLGQGLEFLIYFQGNSAPDKSGLPSDRFSAERTGGSVSTLTIQRTQQEDSAVYLCASSVGLAGGFNEQFFGPGTRLTVL.

CDR3 sequence: CASSNGRLAGISQANTGELFF. The CDR3 bases are TGTGCCAGCAGCAACGGGCGGCTAGCGGGGATATCCCAGGCGAACACCGGGGAGCTGTTTTTT. The V gene is TRBV21-1, the J gene TRBJ2-2; TRBD2, as called in the table, went unchecked against the DNA. TRBV21-1 is given as a pseudogene. This CDR3 is built from 21 residues.

The chain combines TRBV29-1 with TRBJ2-5, with TRBD1 as a possible D gene (7 bases). The CDR3 has 14 residues. From germline, CDR1 is SQVTM and CDR2 ANQGSEA. Trimming left V 5 bases short and J 3 bases short, with 16 bases between. The CDR3 nucleotides are TGCAGCGTTCATGGGGGGACAGATAAAGAGACCCAGTACTTC. It translates to CSVHGGTDKETQYF.

The rearrangement links TRBV5-1 to TRBJ1-2; TRBD1 might be the D (6 bases). CDR1 and CDR2 from the germline V gene are SGHRS and YFSETQ. The CDR3 spans 13 residues. V lost 3 bases and J 2 bases, leaving 8 bases between the germline ends. The CDR3 DNA follows: TGCGCCAGCAGCTCAACAGGGAACTATGGCTACACCTTC. Protein: CASSSTGNYGYTF.

The chain has TRBV6-5 and TRBJ2-5, with unresolved D. This CDR3 region has 13 residues. V shed 6 bases and J shed 4 bases, with 12 bases lying between them. The V gene's germline CDR1 is MNHEY and CDR2 SVGAGI. CDR3 in amino acids: CASSPHQAETQYF. The CDR3 region has the DNA TGTGCCAGCAGCCCCCACCAGGCAGAGACCCAGTACTTC.

This clone was detected once. V is TRBV5-6 and J is TRBJ1-1; 7 nucleotides line up with TRBD1. V lost 4 bases and J lost 0; bases outside the gene matches: 6. From germline, CDR1 is SGHDT and CDR2 YYEEEE. This CDR3 region has 15 residues. CDR3 sequence (DNA): TGTGCCAGCAGCGATGGGGACAGCCTGAACACTGAAGCTTTCTTT. It is translated as CASSDGDSLNTEAFF.

The rearrangement uses TRBV6-5 and TRBJ2-5; tentative D call: TRBD1 (5 bases). The CDR3 contains 14 residues. V was cut by 5 bases and J by 7 bases, with 17 bases left in between. Germline V gives CDR1 MNHEY, CDR2 SVGAGI. The CDR3 region has the DNA TGTGCCAGCAGTCTTATGGCAGGGCCCATGACCCAGTACTTC. As protein: CASSLMAGPMTQYF.